This T cell receptor (beta chain) was recorded in a study of cytomegalovirus exposure and HLA in healthy donors. Study results and limitations: In vitro experiments confirmed that a few CMV-associated chains were specific for CMV antigens.

The length of the CDR3 is 13 residues. Trimming took 6 bases from V and 4 from J, leaving 10 bases between them. Germline V gene lookup returns CDR1 MNHEY and CDR2 SVGAGI. Regarding this clone: Its target is unknown.

PCR employed 60 Vbeta and 13 Jbeta primers. TCRdb's copy holds only in-frame clones and misses some; the assay was immunoSEQ multiplex PCR. The repertoire has about 130,000 clones, over 65% of them found once; the top ten carry 4%. This TCR derives from a man aged 35-49 years in good health and CMV-seropositive. The rearrangement uses TRBV6-5 and TRBJ1-5; D is possibly TRBD1 (5 bases). Sequenced sample: PBMCs. Written as DNA, the CDR3 is TGTGCCAGCAGACGTACAGGTAATCAGCCCCAGCATTTT. Residues: CASRRTGNQPQHF.